Reported below is one T cell receptor (beta chain). These data come from a study of blood T cell repertoires in COVID-19. In the study overall: There were acute and convalescent COVID-19 samples, and they came from the United States, Italy and Spain.

Authors' analysis steps: Amplifying reference gene primers gave estimates of nucleated cell counts. Only in-frame clones appear in the TCRdb table, and some are missing; sequencing was by immunoSEQ multiplex PCR. V, J and clone size reflect that table, while D and trimming were determined from the DNA. The data show 150,000 to 200,000 clones, more than 85% seen once. V was clipped by 4 bases and J by 8 bases; unmatched bases: 7. Per the germline V gene, CDR1 is SNHLY and CDR2 is FYNNEI. CDR3 size: 14 residues. The chain combines TRBV2 with TRBJ1-4; 7 nucleotides align to TRBD1. The sequenced sample was peripheral blood. The receptor was isolated from a woman under 40 with active or convalescent COVID-19. The chain's CDR3 is CASSGQGVGEKLFF. CDR3 coding DNA: TGTGCCAGCAGTGGCCAGGGGGTTGGAGAAAAACTGTTTTTT.